The 29 T cell receptor beta chains given below trace back to one sample, sequenced in a study of human T cells and chemical hapten exposure. TCRdb used MiXCR to reprocess the RACE reads, holding one entry per CDR3 protein. This repertoire shows about 30,000 distinct CDR3 sequences, about 5.5% found once; its top ten account for around 13%. Time point defined: healthy volunteer bleed at 6 weeks. Total RNA was isolated from whole blood that had not been fractionated. The sequenced material came from whole blood. Source of these receptors: a human donor in good health. Some clones in this sample may be carry-over from other donors' samples.

The J gene is TRBJ1-2, the V gene TRBV7-2; a weak D match, TRBD1 (6 bases). The CDR3 runs 16 residues. V shed 1 base and J shed 6 bases, with 18 bases lying between them. Looked up from germline, CDR1 is SGHTA and CDR2 is FQGNSA. The CDR3 loop is CASSLVGLDSPDGYTF. CDR3 coding DNA: TGTGCCAGCAGCTTAGTCGGCCTGGACAGCCCCGATGGCTACACCTTC.

This clonotype was observed many times. V is TRBV3-1 and J is TRBJ2-3, with 9 bases fitting TRBD2. J gave up 1 base and V 4 bases, and 3 bases lay outside the gene matches. Germline V gene lookup returns CDR1 LGHDT and CDR2 YNNKEL (reference sequence). CDR3 length: 15 residues. CDR3 residues: CASSRTSAGTDTQYF. CDR3 nucleotides: TGTGCCAGCAGCCGGACTAGCGCCGGCACAGATACGCAGTATTTT.

This clonotype came up many times. The rearrangement joins TRBV4-3 to TRBJ2-7, with no clear D. The germline V gene encodes CDR1 LGHNA and CDR2 YSLEER. V was clipped by 0 bases and J by 1 base, with 7 bases between them. CDR3 size: 14 residues. This chain's CDR3 is CASSQETRSYEQYF. CDR3 DNA: TGCGCCAGCAGCCAAGAGACAAGGTCCTACGAGCAGTACTTC.

The sample holds many counts of this clonotype. The chain recombines TRBV29-1 with TRBJ2-3, with D possibly being TRBD2 (5 bases). Trimming pared 7 bases from V and 0 bases from J, leaving 14 bases between. CDR3 length equals 14 residues. Germline values: CDR1 SQVTM, CDR2 ANQGSEA. The CDR3 spells CSARPGGSTDTQYF. The CDR3 DNA follows: TGCAGCGCTCGCCCGGGCGGGAGCACAGATACGCAGTATTTT.

This clonotype was counted at least ten times. The chain has TRBV6-2 or TRBV6-3 and TRBJ1-5; TRBD1 matches 8 bases. With V trimmed by 7 bases and J by 6 bases, 2 bases remained unmatched. The CDR3 is 12 amino acids. Germline V lookup: CDR1 MNHEY, CDR2 SVGEGT. The CDR3 is CASTTGGQPQHF. DNA for the CDR3: TGTGCCAGCACCACAGGGGGTCAGCCCCAGCATTTT.

This clonotype came up a few times. The chain couples TRBV5-4 to TRBJ1-2; D is possibly TRBD1 (5 bases). The V end lost 0 bases, the J end lost 8 bases, and 20 bases lay between the germline ends. This CDR3 region has 16 residues. The germline gives CDR1 SGHNT, CDR2 YYREEE (reference sequence). As DNA, the CDR3 is TGTGCCAGCAGCTTGGGGGGGAGTGGTGGGGGATTCGGCTACACCTTC. The encoded protein is CASSLGGSGGGFGYTF.

On this clonotype itself: One end of the junction varies from germline; a read error may be responsible. The CDR3, as DNA: TGTGCCAGCAGTACCGAAACGGGACTCTACCACTTC. Amino acid sequence: CASSTETGLYHF. The chain uses TRBV27 and TRBJ2-7; a possible D gene is TRBD2 (6 bases). There are 12 residues in the CDR3. Germline assignment: CDR1 MNHEY and CDR2 SMNVEV (reference sequence).

This clonotype was observed many times. CDR3: CASSWTSGLPEQFF. Written as DNA, the CDR3 is TGCGCCAGCAGCTGGACTAGCGGTCTACCTGAGCAGTTCTTC. The chain joins TRBV5-1 to TRBJ2-1, with 10 bases matching TRBD2. The CDR3 length is 14 residues. V was pared by 3 bases and J by 9 bases, with 6 bases of the junction left unmatched. Germline V lookup: CDR1 SGHRS, CDR2 YFSETQ.

This clonotype showed up just a few times. The chain combines TRBV11-1 with TRBJ1-1; no firm D call. The V end lost 5 bases, the J end lost 3 bases, and 13 bases lay between the germline ends. The CDR3 spans 14 residues. Germline V gene data show CDR1 as SGHAT and CDR2 as FQDESV (reference sequence). CDR3 coding DNA: TGTGCCAGCAGCGCCGTAGAGGACTACACTGAAGCTTTCTTT. Translated: CASSAVEDYTEAFF. The full variable domain, its missing parts supplied by reference TRBV11-1 and TRBJ1-1, is EAEVAQSPRYKITEKSQAVAFWCDPISGHATLYWYRQILGQGPELLVQFQDESVVDDSQLPKDRFSAERLKGVDSTLKIQPAELGDSAMYLCASSAVEDYTEAFFGQGTRLTVV.

Many counts were recorded for this clonotype. The chain has TRBV7-9 and TRBJ1-1; D is ambiguous. This CDR3 spans 13 amino acids. Germline V CDR1 and CDR2: SEHNR, FQNEAQ (reference sequence). V lost 2 bases and J lost 2, with 6 bases in between. CDR3 bases: TGTGCCAGCAGCTTATCAATTAACACTGAAGCTTTCTTT. Protein product: CASSLSINTEAFF.

This clonotype was recorded at least ten times. The genes are TRBV9 and TRBJ2-7, with 7 bases matching TRBD2. CDR3 length: 15 amino acids. Per the germline V gene, CDR1 is SGDLS and CDR2 is YYNGEE. J was trimmed by 5 bases and V by 0 bases; bases with no gene match: 8. CDR3 DNA: TGTGCCAGCAGCGTAGGGGCGGGAGTAGGCGACGAGCAGTACTTC. Amino acids: CASSVGAGVGDEQYF.

Ten or more counts support this clonotype. The rearrangement uses TRBV5-1 and TRBJ2-1; D tentatively reads TRBD1 or TRBD2 (5 bases each). The germline V and J ends were trimmed by 1 base and 9 bases, with 8 bases remaining between them. The CDR3 is made up of 12 amino acids. Per germline, CDR1 SGHRS and CDR2 YFSETQ. The CDR3 region is CASSLPGTEQFF. In DNA, the CDR3 is TGCGCCAGCAGCTTGCCGGGGACTGAGCAGTTCTTC.

This clonotype was counted ten times or more. The rearrangement uses TRBV6-5 and TRBJ2-1, with 10 bases fitting TRBD2. The ends lost 5 bases at V and 8 bases at J; junction bases unmatched: 9. Germline values: CDR1 MNHEY, CDR2 SVGAGI. This CDR3 is built from 15 residues. Here the CDR3 DNA reads TGTGCCAGCAGTAGTCAAGCGGGGGGGAACTATGAGCAGTTCTTC. Residues: CASSSQAGGNYEQFF.

This clonotype was observed many times. This chain connects TRBV25-1 to TRBJ2-5; perhaps TRBD1 as D (7 bases). The CDR3 has 16 amino acids. CDR1 is MGHDK, CDR2 SYGVNS, per germline. The V gene lost 2 bases and the J gene lost 7 bases, with 20 bases spanning the gap. The CDR3 protein is CASSEGGGHGLGTQYF. In DNA form, the CDR3 reads TGTGCCAGCAGTGAAGGAGGGGGCCATGGTCTGGGGACCCAGTACTTC. The whole variable domain, remainder taken from reference TRBV25-1 and TRBJ2-5, is EADIYQTPRYLVIGTGKKITLECSQTMGHDKMYWYQQDPGMELHLIHYSYGVNSTEKGDLSSESTVSRIRTEHFPLTLESARPSHTSQYLCASSEGGGHGLGTQYFGPGTRLLVL.

This clonotype was seen repeatedly, ten times or more. The gene calls are TRBV7-2 and TRBJ2-6; D unresolved. V shed 0 bases and J shed 0 bases, with 9 bases lying between them. The CDR3 runs 17 residues. CDR1 and CDR2 (germline): SGHTA, FQGNSA. The CDR3 spells CASSLAFRSSGANVLTF. CDR3 nucleotides: TGTGCCAGCAGCTTAGCGTTCCGTAGCTCTGGGGCCAACGTCCTGACTTTC.

This clonotype was counted many times. The gene calls are TRBV20-1 and TRBJ2-7; 15 nucleotides line up with TRBD2. Germline V CDR1 and CDR2: DFQATT, SNEGSKA (reference sequence). Trimming removed 6 bases from V and 2 bases from J; junction bases left unmatched: 8. The CDR3 runs to 16 residues. The CDR3 protein is CSARGTSGGQTYEQYF. CDR3 sequence (DNA): TGCAGTGCCCGCGGGACTAGCGGGGGGCAGACCTACGAGCAGTACTTC.

This clonotype was observed a handful of times. The rearrangement links TRBV29-1 to TRBJ2-7; 9 nucleotides line up with TRBD1. V lost 4 bases and J lost 2; bases outside the gene matches: 3. This CDR3 has 13 residues. Germline assignment: CDR1 SQVTM and CDR2 ANQGSEA. The CDR3 protein is CSVGTGVTYEQYF. The CDR3 DNA sequence: TGCAGCGTTGGGACAGGGGTAACCTACGAGCAGTACTTC.

This clonotype came up many times. The genes are TRBV5-1 and TRBJ1-1; D ambiguous. Germline V gene lookup returns CDR1 SGHRS and CDR2 YFSETQ. V was cut by 0 bases and J by 0 bases, with 6 bases left in between. The CDR3 covers 14 residues. For the CDR3, the DNA is TGCGCCAGCAGCTTGGAAGTGATGAACACTGAAGCTTTCTTT. It yields the protein CASSLEVMNTEAFF.

This clonotype appeared a few times. J is TRBJ2-1 and V is TRBV5-1; 11 nucleotides match TRBD2. The CDR3 is 15 residues long. J gave up 4 bases and V 3 bases, and 3 bases lay outside the gene matches. Germline assignment: CDR1 SGHRS and CDR2 YFSETQ. CDR3 DNA: TGCGCCAGCAGCTCCGGACTAGCGGGTTACAATGAGCAGTTCTTC. Translated, it gives CASSSGLAGYNEQFF. The full variable domain, rest sourced from reference TRBV5-1 and TRBJ2-1, is KAGVTQTPRYLIKTRGQQVTLSCSPISGHRSVSWYQQTPGQGLQFLFEYFSETQRNKGNFPGRFSGRQFSNSRSEMNVSTLELGDSALYLCASSSGLAGYNEQFFGPGTRLTVL.

Ten or more counts support this clonotype. The rearrangement links TRBV28 to TRBJ1-3; TRBD1 might be the D (6 bases). The CDR3 runs 15 residues. V dropped 3 bases and J dropped 4 bases, with 13 bases sitting between them. CDR1 is MDHEN and CDR2 is SYDVKM in the germline V gene. DNA for the CDR3: TGTGCCAGCAGTTTTGGGGGGGCGCCGGGAAACACCATATATTTT. Protein sequence: CASSFGGAPGNTIYF.

J is TRBJ1-1 and V is TRBV27, with TRBD1 as a possible D gene (6 bases). The CDR3 sequence is 16 residues long. Trimming removed 1 base at V and 2 bases at J, with 14 bases between. CDR1 is MNHEY and CDR2 is SMNVEV in the germline V gene (reference sequence). Written as DNA, the CDR3 is TGTGCCAGCAGTTTATTTGGGGGCAGTGGTAACACTGAAGCTTTCTTT. Translated, it gives CASSLFGGSGNTEAFF.

The sample holds a few counts of this clonotype. The chain joins TRBV3-1 to TRBJ1-1; D is uncertain. Germline assignment: CDR1 LGHDT and CDR2 YNNKEL (reference sequence). CDR3 length: 13 residues. The V end lost 4 bases, the J end lost 0 bases, and 6 bases lay between the germline ends. CDR3 DNA sequence: TGTGCCAGCAGCCGCAGAATGAACACTGAAGCTTTCTTT. Translating gives CASSRRMNTEAFF.

This clonotype has a handful of counts. The chain carries TRBV7-9 and TRBJ1-1; D call uncertain. Per the germline V gene, CDR1 is SEHNR and CDR2 is FQNEAQ (reference sequence). The ends were cut back, 10 bases at V and 3 bases at J, with 15 bases in the middle. CDR3 size: 13 residues. The CDR3: CATVRQSYTEAFF. In DNA, the CDR3 is TGTGCCACTGTCCGGCAGTCCTACACTGAAGCTTTCTTT.

This clonotype was seen ten or more times. The gene calls are TRBV5-6 and TRBJ1-1; 8 bases align to TRBD1. Germline CDR1 SGHDT, CDR2 YYEEEE. This CDR3 comprises 15 residues. V trimming: 2 bases; J trimming: 0 bases; junction bases outside the gene matches: 3. The CDR3 DNA reads as TGTGCCAGCAGCTTCCGGACAGGGTTGAACACTGAAGCTTTCTTT. Amino acids: CASSFRTGLNTEAFF.

The J gene is TRBJ1-5, the V gene TRBV7-8; D is unclear. Germline V gene sequence: CDR1 SGHVS, CDR2 FQNEAQ. This CDR3 contains 16 residues. Trimming stripped 1 base from V and 0 bases from J, with 10 bases between. The CDR3 reads CASSLVVDPSNQPQHF. CDR3 DNA: TGTGCCAGCAGCTTAGTGGTAGACCCTAGCAATCAGCCCCAGCATTTT.

The table lists this clonotype with a few counts. V gene TRBV6-5 combines with J gene TRBJ1-3, with D perhaps TRBD1 (5 bases). The germline gives CDR1 MNHEY, CDR2 SVGAGI. Deletions cut 0 bases from V and 6 bases from J, with 12 bases between. There are 15 residues in the CDR3. The CDR3 DNA is TGTGCCAGCAGTTACTCCCGAGGAGGGGAAAACACCATATATTTT. Its protein product is CASSYSRGGENTIYF.

This clonotype was seen repeatedly, ten times or more. The chain uses TRBV5-8 and TRBJ1-1; D is ambiguous. V was pared by 0 bases and J by 1 base, with 7 bases between. This CDR3 region has 14 residues. Per the germline V gene, CDR1 is SGHTS and CDR2 is YDEGEE. The CDR3 DNA reads TGTGCCAGCAGCTTGGGACGGCCGAACACTGAAGCTTTCTTT. Translating it yields CASSLGRPNTEAFF.

Ten or more counts support this clonotype. This chain connects TRBV10-2 to TRBJ2-3; TRBD2 aligns across 13 bases. The CDR3 spans 17 residues. The V segment lost 2 bases and the J segment 3 bases; nucleotides outside the gene matches: 5. The germline CDR1 and CDR2 sequences are WSHSY and SAAADI. The CDR3 reads CASSERTSGGATDTQYF. CDR3 coding DNA: TGCGCCAGCAGTGAGAGAACTAGCGGGGGGGCAACAGATACGCAGTATTTT.

The rearrangement links TRBV6-5 to TRBJ2-1; 9 positions match TRBD2. Germline assignment: CDR1 MNHEY and CDR2 SVGAGI. The CDR3 is made up of 17 amino acids. After removal of 2 bases from V and 6 bases from J, the junction contained 11 bases not matched to a gene. The CDR3 here is CASSYGALAGIPNEQFF. The CDR3 bases are TGTGCCAGCAGTTACGGAGCCCTAGCGGGAATCCCCAATGAGCAGTTCTTC.